This is a list of T cell receptor beta chains from one sample in a study of T cell changes during pregnancy in multiple sclerosis. The repertoire was sequenced with immunoSEQ multiplex PCR; TCRdb's copy has only in-frame clones and lacks some. This table has tens of thousands of clones, more than 85% appearing once. The sequences come from CD4+ T cells from peripheral blood mononuclear cells, collected in the second trimester of pregnancy. All receptors come from a female donor in good health, enrolled as a control in a pregnancy study. The CDR3 runs from the conserved cysteine through the conserved F or W.

v_gene	j_gene	CDR3aa
TRBV7-8	TRBJ1-2	CASSLGLGQGGGYGYTF
TRBV7-8	TRBJ1-1	CASRWDRDTEAFF
TRBV5-4	TRBJ1-1	CASSRDRQSEAFF
TRBV11-2	TRBJ2-1	CASSLLPSGKRNEQFF
TRBV11-3	TRBJ2-1	CASSFGDSGRRGEQFF
TRBV7-3	TRBJ2-3	CASSPSGRSSDTQYF
TRBV29-1	TRBJ2-1	CSDKSRDRVLGEQFF
TRBV5-1	TRBJ2-3	CASSLGQRGTDTQYF
TRBV5-1	TRBJ2-4	CASSRADTRGAFWYF
TRBV29-1	TRBJ1-1	CSVEGFTGANTEAFF
TRBV7-2	TRBJ1-5	CASSLAFGTTDLGDQPQHF
TRBV27	TRBJ1-3	CASSYLDRPLRNTIYF
TRBV5-4	TRBJ2-5	CASSLDRGETQYF
TRBV7-2	TRBJ1-2	CASRTDRGGGYTF
TRBV29-1	TRBJ2-7	CSVAMGQGIYEQYF
TRBV7-2	TRBJ2-1	CASSRGSNEQFF
TRBV7-8	TRBJ1-5	CASSLNSGASNQPQHF
TRBV28	TRBJ2-1	CASRFGQVNNEQFF
TRBV11-1	TRBJ1-6	CASSAGRGAGSPLHF
TRBV25-1	TRBJ2-7	CASSEGLGRPHF
TRBV27	TRBJ2-7	CASRGSRDEQYF
TRBV30	TRBJ2-3	CAWSVPGAGDTDTQYF
TRBV4-3	TRBJ1-5	CASSPLSQPQHF
TRBV5-4	TRBJ1-2	CASSQGQGGGYTF
TRBV7-3	TRBJ2-5	CASSSQQQETQYF
TRBV11-2	TRBJ1-5	CASSPFAGSNQPQHF
TRBV2	TRBJ2-1	CASTPQAGFPYNEQFF
TRBV7-8	TRBJ1-2	CASSLLGAGDYGYTF
TRBV5-4	TRBJ2-3	CASSLTSGYTDTQYF
TRBV6-5	TRBJ1-5	CASRLFLNQPQHF
TRBV5-1	TRBJ1-1	CASSFTGLEAFF
TRBV7-2	TRBJ2-7	CASSLAAWSGYEQYF
TRBV5-1	TRBJ1-2	CASSLLTENYGYTF
TRBV7-9	TRBJ2-3	CASSLVQTDTQYF
TRBV28	.	CASTEVSSEQYF
TRBV15	TRBJ2-3	CATSRDIDYSDTQYF
TRBV7-9	TRBJ2-7	CASSPDRGLHEQYF
TRBV5-1	TRBJ2-5	CASSIQETQYF
TRBV5-4	TRBJ2-7	CASSTVAGGAHEQYF
TRBV14	TRBJ2-7	CASIPQGSYEQYF